A selection of T cell receptor beta chains follows, all from one sample in a study of T-cell reconstitution after alpha-beta-depleted transplantation in children. TCRdb recomputed calls from the PCR reads with MiXCR, one row per CDR3 protein. The sample lists roughly 350,000 distinct CDR3 sequences, 9% to 12% occurring once. Sequencing used PBMCs from the stem cell graft donor, obtained from the stem cell graft. Receptors originate from a human donor who donated a stem cell graft to a child with acute lymphoblastic leukemia. Both conserved end residues are part of each CDR3. A D gene is named only where the DNA matches it firmly. Clone size appears in some rows only: once, few, many, or a class for an expanded clone.

j_call: TRBJ2-3; clone_size: many; d_call: TRBD2; v_call: TRBV4-1; cdr3_nt: TGCGCCAGCAGCGCCCGACTAGCGGGAGGGTTCGCAGATACGCAGTATTTT; cdr3_aa: CASSARLAGGFADTQYF
j_call: TRBJ2-7; clone_size: many; d_call: TRBD1; v_call: TRBV25-1; cdr3_nt: TGTGCCAGCAGTGACGACAGGGGGAAATACGAGCAGTACTTC; cdr3_aa: CASSDDRGKYEQYF
j_call: TRBJ2-1; clone_size: few; d_call: TRBD1; v_call: TRBV7-9; cdr3_nt: TGTGCCAGCAGCCCGGACAGGGGGGAACGCAATGAGCAGTTCTTC; cdr3_aa: CASSPDRGERNEQFF
j_call: TRBJ2-3; clone_size: few; d_call: NA; v_call: TRBV7-9; cdr3_nt: TGTGCCAGCAGCTTACTACTCACCGACAGCACGGATACGCAGTATTTT; cdr3_aa: CASSLLLTDSTDTQYF
j_call: TRBJ1-2; clone_size: many; d_call: TRBD1; v_call: TRBV29-1; cdr3_nt: TGCAGCACCGGGACAGGGGCCTCCATTAACTATGGCTACACCTTC; cdr3_aa: CSTGTGASINYGYTF
j_call: TRBJ2-1; clone_size: NA; d_call: NA; v_call: TRBV20-1; cdr3_nt: TGCAGTGCAGTGATCTCGGGTCTCCGCTCCTACAATGAGCAGTTCTTC; cdr3_aa: CSAVISGLRSYNEQFF
j_call: TRBJ2-7; clone_size: few; d_call: NA; v_call: TRBV4-1; cdr3_nt: TGCGCCAGCAGCCAAGAACGGTCTAGCGCTCCCCCCTACGAGCAGTACTTC; cdr3_aa: CASSQERSSAPPYEQYF
j_call: TRBJ2-7; clone_size: many; d_call: TRBD1; v_call: TRBV5-4; cdr3_nt: TGTGCCAGCAGCGGGTCCGGGACAGGGAGGGAGCAGTACTTC; cdr3_aa: CASSGSGTGREQYF
j_call: TRBJ2-7; clone_size: NA; d_call: TRBD1; v_call: TRBV25-1; cdr3_nt: TGTGCCAGCCGCCGGGACAGGGGTTCCTACCAGCAGTACTTC; cdr3_aa: CASRRDRGSYQQYF
j_call: TRBJ2-5; clone_size: few; d_call: TRBD1; v_call: TRBV9; cdr3_nt: TGTGCCAGCAGCGTGGGGACAGGGCGCCAGGCTCGGACCCAGTACTTC; cdr3_aa: CASSVGTGRQARTQYF
j_call: TRBJ2-5; clone_size: few; d_call: TRBD1; v_call: TRBV18; cdr3_nt: TGTGCCAGCTCACCGGGACAGCAACTTCAAGAGACCCAGTACTTC; cdr3_aa: CASSPGQQLQETQYF
j_call: TRBJ2-7; clone_size: NA; d_call: TRBD1; v_call: TRBV27; cdr3_nt: TGTGCCAGCGGCCGGGACAGGGGCTACGAGCAGTACTTC; cdr3_aa: CASGRDRGYEQYF
j_call: TRBJ2-1; clone_size: few; d_call: TRBD2; v_call: TRBV4-1; cdr3_nt: TGCGCCAGCTGTTATCTAGCGGGGGATTACAATGAGCAGTTCTTC; cdr3_aa: CASCYLAGDYNEQFF
j_call: TRBJ2-5; clone_size: few; d_call: NA; v_call: TRBV6-2/TRBV6-3; cdr3_nt: TGTGCCAGCAGCTCCTCACAGGGATGGGCGAAGACCCAGTACTTC; cdr3_aa: CASSSSQGWAKTQYF
j_call: TRBJ2-2; clone_size: many; d_call: NA; v_call: TRBV7-2; cdr3_nt: TGTGCCAGCAGCTTACAGGGTCGACTTAACACCGGGGAGCTGTTTTTT; cdr3_aa: CASSLQGRLNTGELFF
j_call: TRBJ2-5; clone_size: NA; d_call: NA; v_call: TRBV7-9; cdr3_nt: TGTGCCAGCAGCTTAGATGGCAGGGGGAGGTCGGAGACCCAGTACTTC; cdr3_aa: CASSLDGRGRSETQYF
j_call: TRBJ1-4; clone_size: many; d_call: NA; v_call: TRBV7-9; cdr3_nt: TGTGCCAGCAGCCCCTGGACAGCAACTAATGAAAAACTGTTTTTT; cdr3_aa: CASSPWTATNEKLFF
j_call: TRBJ2-7; clone_size: few; d_call: NA; v_call: TRBV11-2; cdr3_nt: TGTGCCAGCAGCTTAGAACGGGGACATCACTACGAGCAGTACTTC; cdr3_aa: CASSLERGHHYEQYF
j_call: TRBJ2-1; clone_size: NA; d_call: NA; v_call: TRBV13; cdr3_nt: TGTGCCAGCAGCTTAGCTGAGGGTGAGCAGTTCTTC; cdr3_aa: CASSLAEGEQFF
j_call: TRBJ1-6; clone_size: NA; d_call: TRBD1; v_call: TRBV20-1; cdr3_nt: TGCAGTGCTAGGGGACAGGGTTCACCCCTCCACTTT; cdr3_aa: CSARGQGSPLHF
j_call: TRBJ2-3; clone_size: NA; d_call: NA; v_call: TRBV28; cdr3_nt: TGTGCCAGCACCCAGGACGGAAGGTCCACAGATACGCAGTATTTT; cdr3_aa: CASTQDGRSTDTQYF
j_call: TRBJ1-2; clone_size: few; d_call: NA; v_call: TRBV7-8; cdr3_nt: TGTGCCAGCAGGTCACTCCAGGGGCCTACTAACTATGGCTACACCTTC; cdr3_aa: CASRSLQGPTNYGYTF
j_call: TRBJ1-1; clone_size: NA; d_call: NA; v_call: TRBV2; cdr3_nt: TGTGCCAGCTCCGCCAGGGAGCTATTGAACACTGAAGCTTTCTTT; cdr3_aa: CASSARELLNTEAFF
j_call: TRBJ2-7; clone_size: many; d_call: NA; v_call: TRBV20-1; cdr3_nt: TGCAGTGCTAGATCTAACTACGAGCAGTACTTC; cdr3_aa: CSARSNYEQYF
j_call: TRBJ1-5; clone_size: NA; d_call: NA; v_call: TRBV7-6; cdr3_nt: TGTGCCAGCAGCCAATATAGCAATCAGCCCCAGCATTTT; cdr3_aa: CASSQYSNQPQHF
j_call: TRBJ2-2; clone_size: few; d_call: NA; v_call: TRBV6-5; cdr3_nt: TGTGCCAGCAGTTGGGTAGGGGCCGGATCCGGGGAGCTGTTTTTT; cdr3_aa: CASSWVGAGSGELFF
j_call: TRBJ2-3; clone_size: NA; d_call: NA; v_call: TRBV2; cdr3_nt: TGTGCCAGCAGTGGGATGGGTTATAGCACAGATACGCAGTATTTT; cdr3_aa: CASSGMGYSTDTQYF
j_call: TRBJ1-3; clone_size: NA; d_call: TRBD1; v_call: TRBV7-2; cdr3_nt: TGTGCCAGCAGCTTACGCGGACAGGGAGTGGGAAACACCATATATTTT; cdr3_aa: CASSLRGQGVGNTIYF
j_call: TRBJ2-1; clone_size: few; d_call: TRBD2; v_call: TRBV19; cdr3_nt: TGTGCCAGTAGTATAACACATAGCGGGGGATCCTACAATGAGCAGTTCTTC; cdr3_aa: CASSITHSGGSYNEQFF
j_call: TRBJ2-5; clone_size: many; d_call: NA; v_call: TRBV7-3; cdr3_nt: TGTGCCAGCAGCTTAGATAGGGAAGAGACCCAGTACTTC; cdr3_aa: CASSLDREETQYF
j_call: TRBJ2-1; clone_size: many; d_call: TRBD2; v_call: TRBV6-2/TRBV6-3; cdr3_nt: TGTGCCAGCGATGCATCCGGACTAGCATCCAATGAGCAGTTCTTC; cdr3_aa: CASDASGLASNEQFF
j_call: TRBJ2-5; clone_size: NA; d_call: TRBD2; v_call: TRBV20-1; cdr3_nt: TGCAGTGCTAGTACCGGGACTAGCGGGCAAGAGACCCAGTACTTC; cdr3_aa: CSASTGTSGQETQYF
j_call: TRBJ2-1; clone_size: NA; d_call: NA; v_call: TRBV19; cdr3_nt: TGTGCCAGTAGCTATGCGGTAGGAACCTACAATGAGCAGTTCTTC; cdr3_aa: CASSYAVGTYNEQFF
j_call: TRBJ1-1; clone_size: many; d_call: TRBD1; v_call: TRBV7-8; cdr3_nt: TGTGCCAGCAGCTCGCTGCCACAGGGGGAAGCTTTCTTT; cdr3_aa: CASSSLPQGEAFF
j_call: TRBJ2-7; clone_size: few; d_call: NA; v_call: TRBV20-1; cdr3_nt: TGCAGTGCTAGAGATCACACACATGGGAGCTCCTACGAGCAGTACTTC; cdr3_aa: CSARDHTHGSSYEQYF
j_call: TRBJ2-1; clone_size: NA; d_call: TRBD2; v_call: TRBV7-9; cdr3_nt: TGTGCCAGCAGCTCAGCGGGACCCTACAATGAGCAGTTCTTC; cdr3_aa: CASSSAGPYNEQFF
j_call: TRBJ2-1; clone_size: many; d_call: NA; v_call: TRBV5-6; cdr3_nt: TGTGCCAGCAGCTTGGGTATAAAGCGACGCTCCTACAATGAGCAGTTCTTC; cdr3_aa: CASSLGIKRRSYNEQFF
j_call: TRBJ2-7; clone_size: NA; d_call: NA; v_call: TRBV12-3/TRBV12-4; cdr3_nt: TGTGCCAGCACAGGGGGGGACACCTCCGGTGAGCAGTACTTC; cdr3_aa: CASTGGDTSGEQYF
j_call: TRBJ2-3; clone_size: few; d_call: NA; v_call: TRBV7-3; cdr3_nt: TGTGCCAGCAGCTTAAATGCTGGGACGGGACGAGATACGCAGTATTTT; cdr3_aa: CASSLNAGTGRDTQYF
j_call: TRBJ2-7; clone_size: few; d_call: NA; v_call: TRBV5-5; cdr3_nt: TGTGCCAGCAGCCCACCTCAGGGGAACGAGCAGTACTTC; cdr3_aa: CASSPPQGNEQYF
j_call: TRBJ2-7; clone_size: NA; d_call: NA; v_call: TRBV28; cdr3_nt: TGTGCCAGCAGTTCGGGAGGAGGGACATACTCCTACGAGCAGTACTTC; cdr3_aa: CASSSGGGTYSYEQYF
j_call: TRBJ2-7; clone_size: few; d_call: TRBD2; v_call: TRBV7-9; cdr3_nt: TGTGCCAGCAGCTTAGCGACTAGCGGAGTCCTCTCCTACGAGCAGTACTTC; cdr3_aa: CASSLATSGVLSYEQYF
j_call: TRBJ1-5; clone_size: NA; d_call: NA; v_call: TRBV19; cdr3_nt: TGTGCCAGTAACCCGGACACTTATAGCAATCAGCCCCAGCATTTT; cdr3_aa: CASNPDTYSNQPQHF
j_call: TRBJ2-2; clone_size: many; d_call: TRBD1; v_call: TRBV4-1; cdr3_nt: TGCGCCAGCACCCCCACCATTTTGACAGGGAAGGAGCGGGGGGAGCTGTTTTTT; cdr3_aa: CASTPTILTGKERGELFF
j_call: TRBJ2-1; clone_size: NA; d_call: NA; v_call: TRBV29-1; cdr3_nt: TGCAGCGGGGGCAGCAGGGGGGAGAATGAGCAGTTCTTC; cdr3_aa: CSGGSRGENEQFF
j_call: TRBJ2-2; clone_size: few; d_call: NA; v_call: TRBV24-1; cdr3_nt: TGTGCCACCAGTGACCCAATGGACCCCGCGAACACCGGGGAGCTGTTTTTT; cdr3_aa: CATSDPMDPANTGELFF
j_call: TRBJ2-7; clone_size: NA; d_call: NA; v_call: TRBV10-3; cdr3_nt: TGTGCCATCAGCCCCGGGACCGACCTCTACGAGCAGTACTTC; cdr3_aa: CAISPGTDLYEQYF
j_call: TRBJ2-1; clone_size: NA; d_call: TRBD2; v_call: TRBV29-1; cdr3_nt: TGCAGCGTCCGCGGGAGGGCCTACAATGAGCAGTTCTTC; cdr3_aa: CSVRGRAYNEQFF
j_call: TRBJ1-2; clone_size: NA; d_call: NA; v_call: TRBV6-2/TRBV6-3; cdr3_nt: TGTGCCAGCAGTCCCTTGACAGGAAAGGTGGATGGCTACACCTTC; cdr3_aa: CASSPLTGKVDGYTF